Listed below are T cell receptor beta chains from one sample, sequenced in a study of CD8+ T cells in alopecia areata. Profiled with immunoSEQ multiplex PCR; TCRdb holds only in-frame clones, not every one. The sample yields approximately 150,000 clones, approximately 60% seen once. Sample: CD4+ T cells sorted from blood, taken at week 24, from a patient treated with tofacitinib. Every receptor here comes from a human donor with alopecia areata. CDR3s include the opening cysteine and the closing phenylalanine or tryptophan. Size is omitted from some rows. Given values are once, few, many or a class for expanded clones.

cdr3_aa clone_size v_call
CAWTPYPWDSNRALHF . TRBV30
CASSRGANYGYTF . TRBV4-1
CASSPGDTQYF once TRBV18
CASSKSIEQFF . TRBV6-1
CASSPKVRLTDTQYF few TRBV7-9
CASSLRTSGNTIYF few TRBV2
CASGISYEQYF . TRBV19
CASSRLGATNEKLFF few TRBV14
CSARDYSTNEKLFF . TRBV29-1
CAWRVLADQTQYF . TRBV30
CSVLRQGGTEAFF few TRBV29-1
CATKTPQTYEQYF . TRBV6-5
CASSGRTGEGTQYF once TRBV25-1
CASSKDRDWVRNTEAFF . TRBV19
CSVAFSKGEKLFF few TRBV29-1
CASSEVRTGAFASPLHF . TRBV6-1
CASSPPAGPKETQYF . TRBV18
CASSRLAADTGELFF few TRBV6-5
CASSPPAGGDGYTF once TRBV28
CASSLSRYNEQFF . TRBV7-8
CAWGTANEQYF . TRBV30
CASSTEGPIGKLFF . TRBV25-1
CASSLSNTGELFF . TRBV11-2
CAISPTGDSPLHF once TRBV10-3
CASSTAQETQYF . TRBV7-9
CASSYSSQGAYEQYF . TRBV6-5
CASSSTGGKTYEQYF . TRBV5-6